This TCR beta chain comes out of a study of blood T cell repertoires in COVID-19. The overall study: Both acute and convalescent COVID-19 samples were obtained from the United States, Italy and Spain. PBMCs, B-cell-depleted T cells, or T cells were the source of the cDNA or gDNA that made up the material.

In the authors' methods: For nucleated cells, counts were estimated from reference gene primer amplification. TCRdb keeps only in-frame clones here, not all; method: immunoSEQ multiplex PCR. V and J calls and clone size follow that table, whereas D and trimming were derived from the DNA. The sample has about 250,000 clones, nearly 90% seen once. V lost 1 base, J lost 6 bases, and 5 bases stayed unmatched. CDR1 SGHTA and CDR2 FQGTGA come from the germline V gene. CDR3 size: 14 residues. The chain employs TRBV7-3 and TRBJ2-7, with TRBD2 matching over 8 bases. This clonotype originated in a man younger than 35 with active or convalescent COVID-19. The specimen was peripheral blood. CDR3 region: CASSLISGTGEQYF. As DNA, the CDR3 is TGTGCCAGCAGCTTAATTAGCGGGACGGGCGAGCAGTACTTC.